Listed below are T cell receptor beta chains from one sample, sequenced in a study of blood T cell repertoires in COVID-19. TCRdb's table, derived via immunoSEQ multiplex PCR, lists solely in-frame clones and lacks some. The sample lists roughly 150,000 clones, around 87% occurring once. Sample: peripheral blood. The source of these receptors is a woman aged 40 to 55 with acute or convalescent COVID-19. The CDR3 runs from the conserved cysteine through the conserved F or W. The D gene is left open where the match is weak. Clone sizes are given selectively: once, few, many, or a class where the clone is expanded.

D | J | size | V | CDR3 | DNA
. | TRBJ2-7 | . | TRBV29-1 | CSVGEPGLTTSEQYF | TGCAGCGTTGGCGAACCGGGACTTACTACGTCCGAGCAGTACTTC
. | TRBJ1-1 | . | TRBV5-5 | CASSLQGYTEAFF | TGTGCCAGCAGCTTGCAGGGGTACACTGAAGCTTTCTTT
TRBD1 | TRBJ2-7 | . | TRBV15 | CASSQGSHEQYF | TGTGCCTCCTCACAGGGGTCCCACGAGCAGTACTTC
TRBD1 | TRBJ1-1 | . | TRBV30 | CAWTGGIGGNTEAFF | TGTGCCTGGACAGGGGGTATAGGGGGAAACACTGAAGCTTTCTTT
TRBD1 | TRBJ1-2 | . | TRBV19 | CASRKIQGASSFYGYTF | TGTGCCAGTAGAAAGATTCAGGGGGCGTCTTCATTTTATGGCTACACCTTC
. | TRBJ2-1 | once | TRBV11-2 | CASRAGDEQFF | TGTGCCAGCAGGGCTGGAGATGAGCAGTTCTTC
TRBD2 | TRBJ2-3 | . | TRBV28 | CASSLREGASTDTQYF | TGTGCCAGCAGTCTCCGGGAGGGTGCTAGCACAGATACGCAGTATTTT
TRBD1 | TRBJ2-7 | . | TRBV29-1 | CSSRDSSYEQYF | TGCAGCTCCCGGGACAGCTCCTACGAGCAGTACTTC
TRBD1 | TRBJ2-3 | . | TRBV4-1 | CASSQERGQGLTDTQYF | TGCGCCAGCAGCCAAGAGCGTGGACAGGGGCTCACAGATACGCAGTATTTT
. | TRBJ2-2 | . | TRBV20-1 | CSASSFQSNTGELFF | TGCAGTGCTAGTTCCTTCCAGTCGAACACCGGGGAGCTGTTTTTT
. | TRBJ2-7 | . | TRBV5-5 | CASSWDTNPEREQYF | TGTGCCAGCAGCTGGGACACCAATCCGGAGAGAGAGCAGTACTTC
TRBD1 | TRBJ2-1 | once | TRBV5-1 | CASSSNQGTGEFF | TGCGCCAGCAGTTCGAACCAAGGGACAGGCGAGTTCTTC
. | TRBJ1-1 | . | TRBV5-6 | CASSLGGGRSTEAFF | TGTGCCAGCAGCCTGGGCGGAGGACGGAGTACTGAAGCTTTCTTT
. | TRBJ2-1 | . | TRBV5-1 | CASSLDGRADEQFF | TGCGCCAGCAGCTTGGACGGCAGGGCCGATGAGCAGTTCTTC
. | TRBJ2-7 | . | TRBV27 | CASSRDNSYEQYF | TGTGCCAGCAGCCGGGACAACTCCTACGAGCAGTACTTC
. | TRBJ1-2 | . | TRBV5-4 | CASSLRNSNYGYTF | TGTGCCAGCAGCTTAAGAAACTCTAACTATGGCTACACCTTC
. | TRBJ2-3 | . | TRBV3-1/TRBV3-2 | CASSQRGGVTDTQYF | TGTGCCAGCAGCCAGAGAGGGGGAGTCACAGATACGCAGTATTTT
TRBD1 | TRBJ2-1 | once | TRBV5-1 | CASAGQAYNEQFF | TGCGCCAGCGCGGGACAGGCCTACAATGAGCAGTTCTTC
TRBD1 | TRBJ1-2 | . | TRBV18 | CASSGQGPEGYTF | TGTGCCAGCTCCGGACAGGGACCCGAGGGCTACACCTTC
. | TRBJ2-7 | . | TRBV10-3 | CAIGSSTQYF | TGTGCCATCGGTAGTAGTACTCAGTACTTC
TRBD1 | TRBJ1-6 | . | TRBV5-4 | CASSFTGVDSPLHF | TGTGCCAGCAGCTTTACAGGGGTGGATTCACCCCTCCACTTT
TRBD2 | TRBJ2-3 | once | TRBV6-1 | CASSEYSGGASKRTDTQYF | TGTGCCAGCAGTGAATATAGCGGGGGGGCCTCGAAGCGAACAGATACGCAGTATTTT
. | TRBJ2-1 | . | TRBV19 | CASSLSSGQAYNEQFF | TGTGCCAGTAGCCTCAGTTCTGGGCAGGCCTACAATGAGCAGTTCTTC
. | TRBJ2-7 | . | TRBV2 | CASSKQGAYEQYF | TGTGCCAGCAGCAAACAGGGAGCCTACGAGCAGTACTTC
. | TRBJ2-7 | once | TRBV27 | CASSLIQGTPYEQYF | TGTGCCAGCAGTTTAATTCAGGGAACTCCCTACGAGCAGTACTTC
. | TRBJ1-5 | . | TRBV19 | CASSKQVNQPQHF | TGTGCCAGTAGCAAACAGGTGAATCAGCCCCAGCATTTT
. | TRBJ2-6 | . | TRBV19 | CASSVTRLVSGANVLTF | TGTGCCAGTAGTGTGACTAGGCTAGTCTCTGGGGCCAACGTCCTGACTTTC
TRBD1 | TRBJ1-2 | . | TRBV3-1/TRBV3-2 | CASSQPTGMAGYGYTF | TGTGCCAGCAGCCAGCCGACAGGGATGGCTGGCTATGGCTACACCTTC
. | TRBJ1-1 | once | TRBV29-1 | CSVEEGGAGTEAFF | TGCAGCGTTGAAGAAGGTGGGGCTGGCACTGAAGCTTTCTTT
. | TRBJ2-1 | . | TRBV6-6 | CASHRTYLNNEQFF | TGTGCCTCCCACCGTACTTACCTGAACAATGAGCAGTTCTTC
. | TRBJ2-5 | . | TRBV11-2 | CASSFPGGAGETQYF | TGTGCCAGCAGCTTCCCCGGCGGGGCAGGAGAGACCCAGTACTTC
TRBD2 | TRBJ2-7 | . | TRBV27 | CASSLTVAGRYEQYF | TGTGCCAGCAGTTTAACGGTAGCGGGGCGTTACGAGCAGTACTTC
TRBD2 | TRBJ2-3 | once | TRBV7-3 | CASSPTTSGAGHKNTSTDTQYF | TGTGCCAGCAGCCCGACTACTAGCGGGGCGGGACATAAAAATACTAGCACAGATACGCAGTATTTT
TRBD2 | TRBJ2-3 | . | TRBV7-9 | CASSDKGLAGADTQYF | TGTGCCAGCAGCGATAAGGGACTAGCGGGAGCAGATACGCAGTATTTT
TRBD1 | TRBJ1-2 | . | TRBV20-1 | CSASVRDRDYGYTF | TGCAGTGCTAGTGTACGGGACAGGGACTATGGCTACACCTTC
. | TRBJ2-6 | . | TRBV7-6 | CASSLAGQGLRGANVLTF | TGTGCCAGCAGCTTAGCGGGCCAGGGCCTAAGGGGGGCCAACGTCCTGACTTTC
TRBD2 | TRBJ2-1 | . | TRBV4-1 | CASSQGLAERNEQFF | TGCGCCAGCAGCCAAGGACTAGCGGAACGTAATGAGCAGTTCTTC
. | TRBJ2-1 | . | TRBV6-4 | CASSRSGAYNEQFF | TGTGCCAGCAGTAGGTCGGGGGCCTACAATGAGCAGTTCTTC